The 5 T cell receptor beta chains reported below all come from one sample, sequenced in a study of neoadjuvant anti-PD-1 for oral cavity cancer. The assay was immunoSEQ multiplex PCR, and TCRdb's table has in-frame clones only and misses some. Seen here are 12,000 to 15,000 clones, about 67% observed once, and the top ten hold roughly 2.8%. Sample: PBMCs, taken before nivolumab (anti-PD-1) treatment. The receptors stem from a person aged 40-85 years with oral cavity squamous cell carcinoma.

This sequence joins TRBV25-1 and TRBJ1-2; D perhaps matches TRBD1 (6 bases). Deletions cut 6 bases from V and 3 bases from J, with 20 bases between. This CDR3 is 16 amino acids long. Germline V CDR1 and CDR2: MGHDK, SYGVNS. The DNA of the CDR3 is TGTGCCAGCAGCCCGGGACTCCCGAGGGGGGACTATGGCTACACCTTC. This sequence encodes CASSPGLPRGDYGYTF.

The chain combines TRBV6-5 with TRBJ2-1, with no clear D. The CDR3 contains 14 residues. Deletions cut 6 bases from V and 2 bases from J, with 11 bases between. Germline lookup yields CDR1 MNHEY and CDR2 SVGAGI. CDR3 residues: CASRNYETYNEQFF. The DNA of the CDR3 is TGTGCCAGCAGGAACTACGAGACCTACAATGAGCAGTTCTTC.

The rearrangement uses TRBV4-2 and TRBJ1-2, with 7 bases matching TRBD1. This CDR3 spans 14 amino acids. Germline values: CDR1 LGHNA, CDR2 YNFKEQ. V was pared by 0 bases and J by 5 bases, with 3 bases of the junction left unmatched. The CDR3 region has the DNA TGTGCCAGCAGCCAAGAGCACAGGGGATATGGCTACACCTTC. Protein product: CASSQEHRGYGYTF.

The chain couples TRBV7-2 to TRBJ2-2; D is perhaps TRBD2 (5 bases). CDR1 SGHTA and CDR2 FQGNSA come from the germline V gene. V was pared by 7 bases and J by 9 bases, with 15 bases between. This CDR3 has 13 amino acids. In nucleotides, the CDR3 is TGTGCCAGCACAGCGGCAACTCCCAGGGAGCTGTTTTTT. It is translated as CASTAATPRELFF.

This chain uses TRBV4-1 with TRBJ2-1; TRBD2 matches 7 bases. Germline CDR1 and CDR2: MGHRA and YSYEKL. The CDR3 totals 16 residues. Unmatched junction bases numbered 6, after V lost 2 bases and J lost 2 bases. The CDR3 protein is CASSQRGGAAYNEQFF. CDR3 nucleotide sequence: TGCGCCAGCAGCCAACGGGGAGGGGCCGCCTACAATGAGCAGTTCTTC.